This T cell receptor beta chain comes out of a study of PD-L1 blockade in urothelial cancer. Produced via immunoSEQ multiplex PCR; TCRdb's table is partial and in-frame only. The sample has 65,000 to 80,000 clones; roughly 90% are singletons. This CDR3 is 12 amino acids long. Between the trimmed V and J ends, which lost 3 bases and 8 bases, there was a span of 10 bases. The germline gives CDR1 WNHNN, CDR2 SYGVQD (reference sequence). Time point of the sample: pretreatment peripheral blood. The chain carries TRBV10-1 and TRBJ1-1, with D possibly being TRBD1 (5 bases). The specimen was PBMCs, collected around atezolizumab (anti-PD-L1) treatment. The sequence was collected from a man in his 70s with urothelial cancer. The CDR3 spells CASSEGDSEAFF. In DNA form, the CDR3 reads TGCGCCAGCAGTGAAGGTGACAGCGAAGCTTTCTTT.